This entry lists 10 T cell receptor beta chains sequenced from one sample in a study of beta chain features in type 1 diabetes. Since all of the isolated RNA was reverse transcribed, expressed TCRB transcripts were what got sequenced. The method was immunoSEQ multiplex PCR; TCRdb's version includes in-frame clones alone and lacks a portion of them. The table records about 40,000 clones, approximately 49% of them present only once. Sequenced material: central memory CD4+ T cells from blood. These receptors were taken from a woman aged 18-29 years in good health.

A few counts support this clone. The V gene is TRBV11-3, the J gene TRBJ1-1; D may be TRBD1 (5 bases). Germline CDR1 is SGHNT and CDR2 is YENEEA. The CDR3 has 17 amino acids. The V end was cut by 1 base, the J end by 3 bases, with 18 bases between. DNA for the CDR3: TGTGCCAGCAGCTTAGGAGGCTTAGGGGTACCCGACACTGAAGCTTTCTTT. Amino acids: CASSLGGLGVPDTEAFF.

This clone was counted between two and nine times. Written as DNA, the CDR3 is TGTGCCAGCAGCCTCCCCAACAGGGTCTCCTACGAGCAGTACTTC. This sequence encodes CASSLPNRVSYEQYF. The chain joins TRBV7-2 to TRBJ2-7; D may be TRBD1 (6 bases). Germline V gives CDR1 SGHTA, CDR2 FQGNSA. V lost 5 bases and J lost 0, with 14 bases in between. The CDR3 has 15 amino acids. The variable domain in full, with the rest retrieved from reference TRBV7-2 and TRBJ2-7, is GAGVSQSPSNKVTEKGKDVELRCDPISGHTALYWYRQSLGQGLEFLIYFQGNSAPDKSGLPSDRFSAERTGGSVSTLTIQRTQQEDSAVYLCASSLPNRVSYEQYFGPGTRLTVT.

The J gene is TRBJ2-2, the V gene TRBV5-1; D possibly corresponds to TRBD2 (7 bases). The V end lost 4 bases, the J end lost 8 bases, and 21 bases lay between the germline ends. The CDR3 spans 16 residues. CDR1 and CDR2 from the germline V gene are SGHRS and YFSETQ. Written as DNA, the CDR3 is TGCGCCAGCAGCCGAATTTCTAGCGGAACAGGGGGGGAGCTGTTTTTT. Translating gives CASSRISSGTGGELFF.

This chain joins TRBV29-1 and TRBJ2-3, with D possibly being TRBD1 (5 bases). Trimming cost V 6 bases and J 4 bases, with 8 bases left between them. Germline V gives CDR1 SQVTM, CDR2 ANQGSEA. The CDR3 has 11 residues. The CDR3 region has the DNA TGCAGCGTACTGACAGCAGATACGCAGTATTTT. Its protein product is CSVLTADTQYF.

The genes are TRBV19 and TRBJ2-1; D might be TRBD2 (6 bases). The V end was cut by 5 bases, the J end by 6 bases, with 11 bases between. Germline lookup yields CDR1 LNHDA and CDR2 SQIVND (reference sequence). The CDR3 totals 13 residues. The CDR3 reads CASSQGTPNEQFF. The CDR3 DNA reads TGTGCCAGTAGTCAAGGGACTCCCAATGAGCAGTTCTTC.

The sample holds one count of this clone. The chain recombines TRBV21-1 with TRBJ1-5. TRBV21-1 is assigned pseudogene status. This CDR3 contains 16 residues. Written as DNA, the CDR3 is TGTGCCAGCAGCAAAAACGTCCTGCGGAGCAATCAGCCCCAGCATTTT. Residues: CASSKNVLRSNQPQHF.

This chain links TRBV6-5 with TRBJ1-1; tentatively, D is TRBD1 (6 bases). CDR3 size: 12 residues. Between the trimmed V and J ends, which lost 6 bases and 9 bases, there was a span of 14 bases. CDR1 is MNHEY and CDR2 is SVGAGI in the germline V gene. The CDR3 here is CASSRGGGKAFF. As DNA, the CDR3 is TGTGCCAGCAGCCGAGGGGGGGGAAAAGCTTTCTTT.

CDR3 nucleotides: TGCGCCAGCAGCCGACAGGGAATATCCGACGAGCAGTACTTC. It encodes CASSRQGISDEQYF. The rearrangement uses TRBV5-1 and TRBJ2-7; 7 bases align to TRBD1. The V segment lost 4 bases and the J segment 5 bases; nucleotides outside the gene matches: 9. CDR3 length equals 14 residues. Germline V gives CDR1 SGHRS, CDR2 YFSETQ. The full variable domain, rest sourced from reference TRBV5-1 and TRBJ2-7, is KAGVTQTPRYLIKTRGQQVTLSCSPISGHRSVSWYQQTPGQGLQFLFEYFSETQRNKGNFPGRFSGRQFSNSRSEMNVSTLELGDSALYLCASSRQGISDEQYFGPGTRLTVT.

In this sample, this clone turned up a few times. V and J are TRBV13 and TRBJ2-7; 8 positions agree with TRBD1. Germline V gene lookup returns CDR1 PRHDT and CDR2 FYEKMQ (reference sequence). This CDR3 region has 14 residues. With V trimmed by 5 bases and J by 3 bases, 6 bases remained unmatched. The CDR3 spells CASSPRTGSYEQYF. CDR3 coding DNA: TGTGCCAGCAGCCCTCGGACAGGGAGCTACGAGCAGTACTTC.

This clone is judged medium-sized (0.01 to 0.1%). The rearrangement uses TRBV23-1 and TRBJ1-5; D may be TRBD1 (5 bases). TRBV23-1 is recorded as an ORF, its role being uncertain. The CDR3 is 18 amino acids. V gave up 2 bases and J gave up 2 bases, with 19 bases separating them. CDR3 sequence (DNA): TGCGCCAGCAGTCAAATCGCCAGAACAGGTTATCGCAATCAGCCCCAGCATTTT. Translation: CASSQIARTGYRNQPQHF.